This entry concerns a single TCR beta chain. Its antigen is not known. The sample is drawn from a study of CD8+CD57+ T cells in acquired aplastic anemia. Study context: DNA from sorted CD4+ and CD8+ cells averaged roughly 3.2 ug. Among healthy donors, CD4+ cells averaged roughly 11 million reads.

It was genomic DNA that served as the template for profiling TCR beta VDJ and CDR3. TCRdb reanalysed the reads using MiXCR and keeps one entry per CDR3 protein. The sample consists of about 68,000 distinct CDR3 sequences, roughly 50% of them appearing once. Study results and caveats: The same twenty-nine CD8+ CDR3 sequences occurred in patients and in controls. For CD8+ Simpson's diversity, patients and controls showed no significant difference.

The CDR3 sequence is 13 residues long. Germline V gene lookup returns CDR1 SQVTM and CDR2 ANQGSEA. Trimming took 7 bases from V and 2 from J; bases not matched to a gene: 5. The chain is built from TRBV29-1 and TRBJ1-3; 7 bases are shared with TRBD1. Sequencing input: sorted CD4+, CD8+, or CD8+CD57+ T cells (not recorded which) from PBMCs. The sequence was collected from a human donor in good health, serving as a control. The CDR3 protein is CSAHTGAGNTIYF. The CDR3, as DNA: TGCAGCGCCCATACAGGGGCTGGAAACACCATATATTTT.